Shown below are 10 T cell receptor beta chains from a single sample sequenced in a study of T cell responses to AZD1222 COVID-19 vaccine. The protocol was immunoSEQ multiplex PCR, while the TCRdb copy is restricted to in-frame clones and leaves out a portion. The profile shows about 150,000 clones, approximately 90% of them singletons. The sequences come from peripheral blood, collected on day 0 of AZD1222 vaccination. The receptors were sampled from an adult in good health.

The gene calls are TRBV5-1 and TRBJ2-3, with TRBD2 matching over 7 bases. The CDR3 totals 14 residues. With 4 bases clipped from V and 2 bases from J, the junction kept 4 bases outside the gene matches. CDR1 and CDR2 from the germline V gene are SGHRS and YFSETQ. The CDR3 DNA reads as TGCGCCAGCAGCCCGGGGGGTCTCACAGATACGCAGTATTTT. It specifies CASSPGGLTDTQYF.

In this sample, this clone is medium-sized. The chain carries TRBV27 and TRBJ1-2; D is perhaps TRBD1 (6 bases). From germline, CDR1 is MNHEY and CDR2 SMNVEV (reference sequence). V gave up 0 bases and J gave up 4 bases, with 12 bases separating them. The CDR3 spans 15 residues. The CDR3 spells CASSLSGGGFYGYTF. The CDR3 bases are TGTGCCAGCAGTTTATCAGGGGGAGGTTTCTATGGCTACACCTTC.

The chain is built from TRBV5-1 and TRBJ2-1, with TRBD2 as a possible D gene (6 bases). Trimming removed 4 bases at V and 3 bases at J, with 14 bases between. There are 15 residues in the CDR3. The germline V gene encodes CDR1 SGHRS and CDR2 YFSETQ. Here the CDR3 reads CASSAGTVFYNEQFF. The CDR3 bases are TGCGCCAGCAGCGCCGGGACTGTCTTCTACAATGAGCAGTTCTTC.

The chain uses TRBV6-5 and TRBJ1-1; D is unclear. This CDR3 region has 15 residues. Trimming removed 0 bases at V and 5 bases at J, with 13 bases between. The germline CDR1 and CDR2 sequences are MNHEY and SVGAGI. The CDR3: CASSYSKGVGTEAFF. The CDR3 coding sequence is TGTGCCAGCAGTTACTCCAAGGGTGTAGGGACTGAAGCTTTCTTT.

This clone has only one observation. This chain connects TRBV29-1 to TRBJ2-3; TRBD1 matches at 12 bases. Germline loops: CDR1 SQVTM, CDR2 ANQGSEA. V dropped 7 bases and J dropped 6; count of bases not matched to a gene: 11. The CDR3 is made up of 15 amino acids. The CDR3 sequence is CSASRDRGQGDTQYF. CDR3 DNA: TGCAGCGCGTCCCGGGACAGGGGGCAGGGGGATACGCAGTATTTT.

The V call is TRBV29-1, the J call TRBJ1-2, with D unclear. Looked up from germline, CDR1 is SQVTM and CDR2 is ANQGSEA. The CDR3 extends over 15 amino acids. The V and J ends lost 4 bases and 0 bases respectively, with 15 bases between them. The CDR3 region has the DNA TGCAGCGTTGGGGTCAGTGGATCTACTAACTATGGCTACACCTTC. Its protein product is CSVGVSGSTNYGYTF.

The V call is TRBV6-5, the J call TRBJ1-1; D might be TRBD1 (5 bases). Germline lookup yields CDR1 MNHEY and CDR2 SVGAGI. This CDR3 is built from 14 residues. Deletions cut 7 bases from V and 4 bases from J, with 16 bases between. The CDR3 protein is CASIAGGGGTEAFF. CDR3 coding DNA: TGTGCCAGCATCGCGGGTGGGGGTGGCACTGAAGCTTTCTTT.

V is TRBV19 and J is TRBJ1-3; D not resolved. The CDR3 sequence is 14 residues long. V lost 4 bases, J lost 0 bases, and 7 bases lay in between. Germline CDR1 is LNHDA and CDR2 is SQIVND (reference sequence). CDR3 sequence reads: CASSTWNSGNTIYF. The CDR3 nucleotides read TGTGCCAGTAGTACCTGGAACTCTGGAAACACCATATATTTT.

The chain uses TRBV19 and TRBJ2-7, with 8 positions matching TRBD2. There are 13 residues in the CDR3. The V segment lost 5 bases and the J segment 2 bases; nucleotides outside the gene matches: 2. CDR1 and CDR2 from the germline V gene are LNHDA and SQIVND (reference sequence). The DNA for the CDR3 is TGTGCCAGTAGTCTAGCGGGCGCCTACGAGCAGTACTTC. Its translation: CASSLAGAYEQYF.

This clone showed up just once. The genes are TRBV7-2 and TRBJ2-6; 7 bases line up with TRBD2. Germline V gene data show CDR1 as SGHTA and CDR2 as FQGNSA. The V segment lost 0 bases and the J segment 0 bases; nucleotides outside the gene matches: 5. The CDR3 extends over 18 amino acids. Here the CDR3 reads CASSLAPSGLSGANVLTF. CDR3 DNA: TGTGCCAGCAGCTTAGCGCCTAGCGGACTCTCTGGGGCCAACGTCCTGACTTTC.